The subject of this entry is one TCR beta chain. Run at survey level, the immunoSEQ assay was version v3.0. Generated by immunoSEQ multiplex PCR, the TCRdb table keeps only in-frame clones and is missing some. This repertoire shows fewer than 25,000 clones, 65% to 90% found once; its top ten account for approximately 15%. The entry originates in a study of long-term antiretroviral therapy in people with HIV. Study details: The study's earliest collections predate the 2015 immediate-ART recommendation by about a decade.

HIV-positive participants all received treatment in the United States. With 5 bases clipped from V and 1 base from J, the junction kept 9 bases outside the gene matches. The CDR3 runs 18 residues. Germline V CDR1 and CDR2: SGHTA, FQGTGA. The origin of this receptor is a man between 45 and 60 years old with HIV. The sequencing used unsorted PBMCs, collected 1.2 years after starting antiretroviral therapy. The chain recombines TRBV7-3 with TRBJ2-2; TRBD2 agrees at 11 bases. The CDR3 region is CASSKRPTSGRNTGELFF. CDR3 DNA sequence: TGTGCCAGCAGCAAACGGCCCACTAGCGGGAGGAACACCGGGGAGCTGTTTTTT.